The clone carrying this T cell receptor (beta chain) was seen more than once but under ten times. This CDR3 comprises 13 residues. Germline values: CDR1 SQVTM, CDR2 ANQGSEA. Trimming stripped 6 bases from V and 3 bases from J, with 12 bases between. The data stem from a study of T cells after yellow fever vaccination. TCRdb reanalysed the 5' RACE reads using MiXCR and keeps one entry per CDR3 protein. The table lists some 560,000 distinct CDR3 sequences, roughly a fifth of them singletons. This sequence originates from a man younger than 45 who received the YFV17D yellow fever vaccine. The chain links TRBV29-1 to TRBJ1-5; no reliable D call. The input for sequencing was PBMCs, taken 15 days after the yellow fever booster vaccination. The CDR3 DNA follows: TGCAGCGTAGCCGGCACAATCAATCAGCCCCAGCATTTT. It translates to CSVAGTINQPQHF.